The clone carrying this T cell receptor beta chain was detected a few times. This sample was included in a study of blood T cell repertoires in COVID-19. Overall study context: Some COVID-19 samples were acute and others convalescent; all came from the United States, Italy and Spain.

Germline CDR1 and CDR2: SGDLS and YYNGEE. The CDR3 runs 16 residues. V was clipped by 2 bases and J by 3 bases; unmatched bases: 7. In the authors' methods: Reference gene primer amplification gave estimated nucleated cell counts. Only in-frame clones appear in the TCRdb table, and some are missing; sequencing was by immunoSEQ multiplex PCR. For V, J and clone size, that table is used; D and trimming come from the DNA. The sample records 210,000 or so clones, about 84% being singletons. The receptor was derived from a man between 60 and 75 years old who had recovered from COVID-19. The genes are TRBV9 and TRBJ1-3; 8 bases are shared with TRBD1. The sample was PBMCs or T cells enriched from blood (not recorded which). CDR3 loop: CASSVAGQGGGNTIYF. CDR3 bases: TGTGCCAGCAGCGTTGCCGGACAGGGAGGTGGAAACACCATATATTTT.